This paragraph reports one T cell receptor (beta chain). The data were taken from a study of blood T cell repertoires in COVID-19. Across the whole study: Acute and convalescent COVID-19 samples came from the United States, Italy and Spain. PBMCs, B-cell-depleted T cells, or T cells were the source of the cDNA or gDNA that made up the material.

This table comes from immunoSEQ multiplex PCR, and its TCRdb copy is limited to in-frame clones, with some not included. The sample contains under 450,000 clones, about nine tenths of which appear only once. V was shortened by 3 bases and J by 8 bases, with 7 bases between the two germline ends. This CDR3 region has 12 residues. Germline V CDR1 and CDR2: LNHDA, SQIVND (reference sequence). The source material was peripheral blood. The sequence came from a woman in her fifties or sixties with COVID-19, enrolled during active disease. J is TRBJ1-4 and V is TRBV19, with unresolved D. The CDR3 reads CASSIDREKLFF. The CDR3 nucleotides read TGTGCCAGTAGTATCGATCGGGAAAAACTGTTTTTT.